These 22 T cell receptor beta chains originate from one sample sequenced in a study of blood T cell repertoires in COVID-19. The assay was immunoSEQ multiplex PCR, and TCRdb's table has in-frame clones only and misses some. Altogether about 150,000 clones are present, about nine tenths being singletons, with the ten largest covering about 2.3%. Sequencing input: peripheral blood. These receptors came from a human donor in a cohort sampled during active COVID-19.

V is TRBV14 and J is TRBJ2-1; 7 positions match TRBD1. V shed 4 bases, J shed 2 bases, and the junction held 5 bases outside the gene matches. Germline V CDR1 and CDR2: SGHDN, FVKESK. The CDR3 is 15 residues long. CDR3 protein: CASSLDRPPYNEQFF. The CDR3 nucleotides are TGTGCCAGCAGCCTGGACAGGCCGCCCTACAATGAGCAGTTCTTC.

The CDR3 loop is CASSYPTRHNEQFF. The CDR3 DNA is TGTGCCAGCAGTTACCCGACAAGGCACAATGAGCAGTTCTTC. The chain joins TRBV6-2 or TRBV6-3 to TRBJ2-1, with D unclear. V shed 2 bases and J shed 5 bases, with 10 bases lying between them. CDR1 and CDR2 from the germline V gene are MNHEY and SVGEGT. The CDR3 is 14 residues long.

This rearrangement joins TRBV20-1 to TRBJ2-3; 7 bases align to TRBD2. CDR3 size: 15 residues. Looked up from germline, CDR1 is DFQATT and CDR2 is SNEGSKA (reference sequence). After removal of 3 bases from V and 4 bases from J, the junction contained 10 bases not matched to a gene. The CDR3 here is CSASSSAGAPDTQYF. The CDR3 DNA sequence: TGCAGTGCTAGTTCCTCGGCGGGAGCTCCAGATACGCAGTATTTT.

The J gene is TRBJ1-2, the V gene TRBV19; D might be TRBD1 (6 bases). Germline V gene sequence: CDR1 LNHDA, CDR2 SQIVND (reference sequence). This CDR3 region has 13 residues. The V and J ends lost 11 bases and 4 bases respectively, with 17 bases between them. As DNA, the CDR3 is TGTGCCGTCCATGGGGGCGCGGGCTATGGCTACACCTTC. Translated: CAVHGGAGYGYTF.

This clone has only a few counts. The V gene is TRBV7-2, the J gene TRBJ2-1; no firm D call. Germline CDR1 SGHTA, CDR2 FQGNSA. Trimming cost V 2 bases and J 3 bases, with 5 bases left between them. The CDR3 is 13 amino acids. The chain's CDR3 is CASSLPIYNEQFF. Written as DNA, the CDR3 is TGTGCCAGCAGCTTACCCATCTACAATGAGCAGTTCTTC.

This clone was found a few times. The rearrangement uses TRBV12-3 or TRBV12-4 and TRBJ2-7; the D is unclear. Trimming cost V 0 bases and J 3 bases, with 6 bases left between them. This CDR3 is built from 13 residues. CDR3 amino acids: CASSLAHRYEQYF. DNA of the CDR3: TGTGCCAGCAGTTTAGCACACCGCTACGAGCAGTACTTC.

This chain uses TRBV7-9 with TRBJ1-6; 11 nucleotides agree with TRBD1. From germline, CDR1 is SEHNR and CDR2 FQNEAQ (reference sequence). V was pared by 5 bases and J by 6 bases, with 9 bases of the junction left unmatched. The CDR3 extends over 17 amino acids. In DNA form, the CDR3 reads TGTGCCAGCAGCCTTGGGACAGGGGGACCCTCTAATTCACCCCTCCACTTT. This gives the protein CASSLGTGGPSNSPLHF. Combining the CDR3 with reference TRBV7-9 and TRBJ1-6 gives the whole variable domain DTGVSQNPRHKITKRGQNVTFRCDPISEHNRLYWYRQTLGQGPEFLTYFQNEAQLEKSRLLSDRFSAERPKGSFSTLEIQRTEQGDSAMYLCASSLGTGGPSNSPLHFGNGTRLTVT.

V gene TRBV10-3 combines with J gene TRBJ1-1, with unresolved D. The CDR3 runs 13 residues. The V gene's germline CDR1 is ENHRY and CDR2 SYGVKD. Deletions cut 3 bases from V and 9 bases from J, with 14 bases between. The chain's CDR3 is CAISDGQTRKAFF. The CDR3 DNA sequence: TGTGCCATCAGTGACGGGCAGACTAGGAAAGCTTTCTTT.

This chain uses TRBV7-2 with TRBJ2-7; D is perhaps TRBD2 (7 bases). Trimming stripped 5 bases from V and 0 bases from J, with 23 bases between. Germline CDR1 is SGHTA and CDR2 is FQGNSA. This CDR3 has 18 residues. CDR3 DNA: TGTGCCAGCAGCGCTAGGGGGGGTGGACAGACGTCCTCCTACGAGCAGTACTTC. This codes for CASSARGGGQTSSYEQYF.

The chain combines TRBV5-8 with TRBJ2-1, with D hard to call. The germline CDR1 and CDR2 sequences are SGHTS and YDEGEE. Trimming removed 1 base from V and 0 bases from J, with 8 bases in between. CDR3 length: 15 residues. The CDR3 spells CASSLSYGSYNEQFF. CDR3 coding DNA: TGTGCCAGCAGCTTGTCCTACGGCTCCTACAATGAGCAGTTCTTC.

The gene calls are TRBV10-3 and TRBJ1-2; D not certain. CDR3 size: 15 residues. Looked up from germline, CDR1 is ENHRY and CDR2 is SYGVKD. Trimming left V 10 bases short and J 1 base short, with 19 bases between. CDR3 amino acids: CATSPRSSRNYGYTF. CDR3 nucleotide sequence: TGTGCCACCTCCCCTAGGAGCAGCCGTAACTATGGCTACACCTTC.

J is TRBJ1-2 and V is TRBV6-5, with D perhaps matching TRBD1 (6 bases). V dropped 0 bases and J dropped 13 bases, with 21 bases sitting between them. The CDR3 runs to 15 residues. Germline values: CDR1 MNHEY, CDR2 SVGAGI. The CDR3 sequence is CASSYSGGHRYSCTF. For the CDR3, the DNA is TGTGCCAGCAGTTACTCGGGGGGGCATCGTTACAGCTGCACCTTC.

The chain carries TRBV7-9 and TRBJ2-2; D is ambiguous. The CDR3 consists of 13 residues. V lost 5 bases, J lost 3 bases, and 7 bases lay in between. Germline V lookup: CDR1 SEHNR, CDR2 FQNEAQ (reference sequence). This CDR3 reads CASSPGDTGELFF. DNA for the CDR3: TGTGCCAGCAGCCCGGGTGACACCGGGGAGCTGTTTTTT.

The V gene is TRBV5-4, the J gene TRBJ2-7; 8 bases are shared with TRBD1. Germline-derived CDR1 and CDR2 are SGHNT and YYREEE (reference sequence). The CDR3 is 16 residues long. Trimming cost V 4 bases and J 0 bases; bases outside gene matches: 9. The CDR3 protein is CASSPRTGIHSYEQYF. The CDR3 nucleotides read TGTGCCAGCAGCCCAAGGACAGGGATCCACTCCTACGAGCAGTACTTC.

The genes are TRBV28 and TRBJ2-7; the match to TRBD1 covers 9 bases. Germline assignment: CDR1 MDHEN and CDR2 SYDVKM. The CDR3 runs 15 residues. Losses at the gene ends were 5 bases for V and 5 bases for J; bases not matched to a gene: 10. This CDR3 is CASSPRTGESDEQYF. The DNA of the CDR3 is TGTGCCAGCAGTCCTCGGACAGGGGAGAGCGACGAGCAGTACTTC.

The chain couples TRBV28 to TRBJ1-2; unclear D gene. The CDR3 extends over 12 amino acids. The ends were cut back, 3 bases at V and 2 bases at J, with 4 bases in the middle. CDR1 MDHEN and CDR2 SYDVKM come from the germline V gene. The CDR3 protein is CASSFRNYGYTF. As DNA, the CDR3 is TGTGCCAGCAGTTTTCGGAACTATGGCTACACCTTC.

The chain links TRBV28 to TRBJ1-1; D not resolved. V was trimmed by 8 bases and J by 1 base, leaving 5 bases between them. Per the germline V gene, CDR1 is MDHEN and CDR2 is SYDVKM. The CDR3 is made up of 11 amino acids. The DNA for the CDR3 is TGTGCCAGCGAGGCGAACACTGAAGCTTTCTTT. This translates into CASEANTEAFF.

The CDR3 bases are TGTGCCAGCAGCCCGCAGGGGAGATACGGGGAGCTGTTTTTT. This translates into CASSPQGRYGELFF. This chain connects TRBV6-4 to TRBJ2-2; D might be TRBD1 (6 bases). CDR1 MRHNA and CDR2 SNTAGT come from the germline V gene. The CDR3 is 14 amino acids. V lost 6 bases to trimming and J lost 7 bases, with 15 bases between them.

This clone has a single count. V gene TRBV6-5 combines with J gene TRBJ2-6, with D possibly TRBD1 on 5 matching bases. The germline V gene encodes CDR1 MNHEY and CDR2 SVGAGI. The CDR3 runs to 15 residues. The V gene lost 5 bases and the J gene lost 1 base, with 9 bases spanning the gap. The CDR3 is CASSTPGSGANVLTF. The CDR3 DNA follows: TGTGCCAGCAGTACGCCAGGGTCTGGGGCCAACGTCCTGACTTTC.

The rearrangement joins TRBV4-1 to TRBJ2-1; 8 nucleotides align to TRBD2. The V gene's germline CDR1 is MGHRA and CDR2 YSYEKL. Trimming cost V 8 bases and J 5 bases; bases outside gene matches: 8. CDR3 length: 14 residues. CDR3 sequence: CASGGTRPNNEQFF. DNA for the CDR3: TGCGCCAGCGGGGGGACTAGGCCCAACAATGAGCAGTTCTTC.

The genes are TRBV28 and TRBJ1-5, with 8 bases aligning to TRBD1. The CDR3 loop spans 18 amino acids. Germline-derived CDR1 and CDR2 are MDHEN and SYDVKM. The V gene end was trimmed by 1 base and the J gene end by 0 bases; junction bases not matched to a gene: 8. CDR3 in amino acids: CASSLLSGGGYSNQPQHF. The DNA of the CDR3 is TGTGCCAGCAGTTTATTGTCAGGGGGCGGTTATAGCAATCAGCCCCAGCATTTT.

The V and J genes are TRBV5-1 and TRBJ2-7, with a tentative D call TRBD1 (5 bases). The germline V gene encodes CDR1 SGHRS and CDR2 YFSETQ. This CDR3 has 12 residues. Trimming left V 2 bases short and J 4 bases short, with 7 bases between. The CDR3 DNA reads as TGCGCCAGCAGCTTTGCAGGGTACGAGCAGTACTTC. This codes for CASSFAGYEQYF.